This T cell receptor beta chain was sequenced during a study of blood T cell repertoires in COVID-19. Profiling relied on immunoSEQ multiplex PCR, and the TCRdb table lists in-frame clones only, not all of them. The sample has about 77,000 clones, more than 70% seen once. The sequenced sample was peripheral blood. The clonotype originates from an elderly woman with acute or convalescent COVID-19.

The CDR3 DNA reads as TGCGCCAGCAGCCAAGGGTGGGGGACTAGCACAGATACGCAGTATTTT. Its protein product is CASSQGWGTSTDTQYF. The chain couples TRBV4-1 to TRBJ2-3, with a weak D call TRBD2 (6 bases). Germline values: CDR1 MGHRA, CDR2 YSYEKL. This CDR3 region has 16 residues. Trimming took 1 base from V and 0 from J, leaving 11 bases between them.